Each of the 30 T cell receptor beta chains below was sequenced from the same sample in a study of OX40 agonist ivuxolimab in advanced cancers. Profiled with immunoSEQ multiplex PCR; TCRdb holds only in-frame clones, not every one. The sample includes approximately 50,000 clones, less than 90% seen only once; the top ten take around 0.7%. Sequences were derived from CD4+ or CD8+ T cells sorted from blood, sampled in a trial of the OX40 agonist ivuxolimab. The receptors come from an adult with an advanced solid tumor such as melanoma, head and neck, liver or kidney cancer.

The rearrangement links TRBV7-8 to TRBJ2-5; 8 bases are a match to TRBD1. In germline, CDR1 is SGHVS, CDR2 FQNEAQ. This CDR3 comprises 14 residues. Germline trimming cut 3 bases from V and 5 bases from J; bases unmatched to any gene: 5. Here the CDR3 reads CASSLQGAGETQYF. The CDR3 nucleotides are TGTGCCAGCAGCTTGCAGGGGGCGGGGGAGACCCAGTACTTC.

V usage is TRBV23-1 and J usage is TRBJ2-1; TRBD1 or TRBD2 may be the D gene (5 bases each). TRBV23-1 is placed among ORFs of uncertain function. Trimming removed 8 bases at V and 9 bases at J, with 11 bases between. The CDR3 covers 11 residues. CDR3 DNA: TGCGCCAGCGCCTGGGACCCTGAGCAGTTCTTC. The encoded protein is CASAWDPEQFF.

The V gene is TRBV2, the J gene TRBJ1-1, with D unresolved. The CDR3 spans 13 residues. The V and J ends lost 7 bases and 2 bases respectively, with 11 bases between them. CDR1 and CDR2 (germline): SNHLY, FYNNEI. CDR3 residues: CASMLDLNTEAFF. In DNA, the CDR3 is TGTGCCAGCATGCTCGACTTAAACACTGAAGCTTTCTTT.

The chain has TRBV6-5 and TRBJ1-2; D is uncertain. The V gene's germline CDR1 is MNHEY and CDR2 SVGAGI. This CDR3 region has 11 residues. The ends were cut back, 4 bases at V and 5 bases at J, with 5 bases in the middle. The CDR3 region is CASSLGYGYTF. The CDR3 DNA reads TGTGCCAGCAGTTTGGGTTATGGCTACACCTTC.

This rearrangement joins TRBV7-8 to TRBJ2-1; 8 positions agree with TRBD1. CDR1 and CDR2 from the germline V gene are SGHVS and FQNEAQ. The CDR3 is 15 amino acids. V gave up 4 bases and J gave up 6 bases; unmatched junction bases: 8. The CDR3 DNA follows: TGTGCCAGCAGCTCGATCCGGACAGGGTCCAATGAGCAGTTCTTC. Translation: CASSSIRTGSNEQFF.

This chain connects TRBV6-1 to TRBJ2-2; TRBD1 matches 7 bases. CDR1 is MNHNS, CDR2 SASEGT, per germline. The length of the CDR3 is 16 residues. Trimming cost V 2 bases and J 6 bases; bases outside gene matches: 9. CDR3 in DNA: TGTGCCAGCAGTGAATGGGACAGCGGTCTCCCCGGGGAGCTGTTTTTT. Translated: CASSEWDSGLPGELFF.

The genes are TRBV28 and TRBJ1-1; D is uncertain. Trimming removed 6 bases from V and 0 bases from J, with 8 bases in between. The CDR3 contains 13 residues. The germline V gene has CDR1 MDHEN and CDR2 SYDVKM. The chain's CDR3 is CASRDLMNTEAFF. The CDR3 DNA sequence: TGTGCCAGCAGGGACCTCATGAACACTGAAGCTTTCTTT.

This chain connects TRBV21-1 to TRBJ2-2; the table's D gene call, TRBD1, was not cross checked with the DNA. TRBV21-1 is termed a pseudogene. The CDR3 consists of 18 residues. CDR3: CASSQTGPSLSNTGELFF. For the CDR3, the DNA is TGTGCCAGCAGCCAGACAGGGCCCTCCCTCTCTAACACCGGGGAGCTGTTTTTT.

V is TRBV6-5 and J is TRBJ1-3; 10 nucleotides match TRBD1. This CDR3 is built from 14 residues. Germline V gene lookup returns CDR1 MNHEY and CDR2 SVGAGI. Germline trimming cut 7 bases from V and 7 bases from J; bases unmatched to any gene: 7. CDR3 nucleotides: TGTGCCAGCATCCCGGACAGGGGGAGGAACACCATATATTTT. This encodes CASIPDRGRNTIYF.

Turning to this clone: Other DNA sequences in the same sample also yield this CDR3. V usage is TRBV7-6 and J usage is TRBJ2-3, with a tentative D call TRBD2 (5 bases). The germline V gene has CDR1 SGHVS and CDR2 FNYEAQ. This CDR3 comprises 13 residues. V dropped 5 bases and J dropped 2 bases, with 8 bases sitting between them. Here the CDR3 DNA reads TGTGCCAGCAGCCCTCGGGACACAGATACGCAGTATTTT. Translating it yields CASSPRDTDTQYF. The full variable domain, in which reference TRBV7-6 and TRBJ2-3 provide the parts outside the CDR3, is GAGVSQSPRYKVTKRGQDVALRCDPISGHVSLYWYRQALGQGPEFLTYFNYEAQQDKSGLPNDRFSAERPEGSISTLTIQRTEQRDSAMYRCASSPRDTDTQYFGPGTRLTVL.

V is TRBV5-1 and J is TRBJ2-7; maybe TRBD1 (7 bases). Per germline, CDR1 SGHRS and CDR2 YFSETQ. The CDR3 sequence is 15 residues long. The V end lost 0 bases, the J end lost 3 bases, and 13 bases lay between the germline ends. In DNA, the CDR3 is TGCGCCAGCAGCTTGGCCGCAGGGGGGAACTACGAGCAGTACTTC. As protein: CASSLAAGGNYEQYF.

The genes are TRBV7-8 and TRBJ1-2; 7 nucleotides line up with TRBD1. CDR3 length equals 15 residues. V lost 5 bases and J lost 4; bases outside the gene matches: 10. In germline, CDR1 is SGHVS, CDR2 FQNEAQ. The CDR3 DNA is TGTGCCAGCAGCACCACAGGGGCCCCGGGCTATGGCTACACCTTC. Protein: CASSTTGAPGYGYTF.

The chain has TRBV4-1 and TRBJ2-7, with 7 bases that match TRBD2. This CDR3 spans 15 amino acids. Looked up from germline, CDR1 is MGHRA and CDR2 is YSYEKL. The ends lost 4 bases at V and 4 bases at J; junction bases unmatched: 10. CDR3 in DNA: TGCGCCAGCAGCCGAGGACTAGTCGGAACATACGAGCAGTACTTC. Protein product: CASSRGLVGTYEQYF.

The rearrangement links TRBV18 to TRBJ2-6, with a weak D call TRBD1 (5 bases). The V and J ends lost 3 bases and 11 bases respectively, with 8 bases between them. Germline CDR1 is KGHSH and CDR2 is LQKENI. This CDR3 is 12 amino acids long. CDR3: CASSPVGDVLTF. The CDR3 coding sequence is TGTGCCAGCTCACCGGTAGGGGACGTCCTGACTTTC. The variable domain in full, completed from reference TRBV18 and TRBJ2-6, reads NAGVMQNPRHLVRRRGQEARLRCSPMKGHSHVYWYRQLPEEGLKFMVYLQKENIIDESGMPKERFSAEFPKEGPSILRIQQVVRGDSAAYFCASSPVGDVLTFGAGSRLTVL.

The chain has TRBV7-6 and TRBJ1-2, with TRBD1 identical over 11 bases. The V segment lost 5 bases and the J segment 7 bases; nucleotides outside the gene matches: 6. The length of the CDR3 is 14 residues. Germline CDR1 is SGHVS and CDR2 is FNYEAQ. In DNA, the CDR3 is TGTGCCAGCAGCCCGGGACAGGGGGGGAGTGGCTACACCTTC. This gives the protein CASSPGQGGSGYTF.

The chain uses TRBV19 and TRBJ1-5, with D maybe TRBD1 (5 bases). In germline, CDR1 is LNHDA, CDR2 SQIVND (reference sequence). There are 14 residues in the CDR3. V was trimmed by 3 bases and J by 0 bases, leaving 6 bases between them. The CDR3 spells CASSIDSSNQPQHF. The CDR3 DNA reads as TGTGCCAGTAGTATCGACAGTAGCAATCAGCCCCAGCATTTT.

CDR3 DNA: TGTGCCAGCAGCTTAGTCGCAGGGAACTATGGCTACACCTTC. Protein: CASSLVAGNYGYTF. The chain links TRBV11-3 to TRBJ1-2, with a possible D match to TRBD1 (5 bases). This CDR3 is built from 14 residues. The germline gives CDR1 SGHNT, CDR2 YENEEA. Trimming removed 1 base from V and 2 bases from J, with 8 bases in between.

The chain is built from TRBV28 and TRBJ2-2; possibly TRBD1 or TRBD2 for D (5 bases each). The length of the CDR3 is 15 residues. V was clipped by 2 bases and J by 7 bases, with 14 bases between them. Per the germline V gene, CDR1 is MDHEN and CDR2 is SYDVKM. The CDR3 reads CASSLKQAGGGELFF. CDR3 DNA: TGTGCCAGCAGTTTAAAGCAGGCTGGGGGCGGGGAGCTGTTTTTT.

The V gene is TRBV5-4, the J gene TRBJ2-7; D remains ambiguous. The V gene's germline CDR1 is SGHNT and CDR2 YYREEE (reference sequence). This CDR3 is 14 amino acids long. Trimming pared 3 bases from V and 0 bases from J, leaving 10 bases between. CDR3 in amino acids: CASSSRLGSYEQYF. The CDR3 bases are TGTGCCAGCAGCTCCCGACTGGGCTCCTACGAGCAGTACTTC. Full variable domain (outside the CDR3, taken from reference TRBV5-4 and TRBJ2-7): ETGVTQSPTHLIKTRGQQVTLRCSSQSGHNTVSWYQQALGQGPQFIFQYYREEENGRGNFPPRFSGLQFPNYSSELNVNALELDDSALYLCASSSRLGSYEQYFGPGTRLTVT.

The chain couples TRBV14 to TRBJ2-1; the D gene is possibly TRBD2 (5 bases). Trimming cost V 4 bases and J 0 bases, with 10 bases left between them. The CDR3 has 15 residues. Germline CDR1 SGHDN, CDR2 FVKESK. This chain's CDR3 is CASSPRGYSYNEQFF. CDR3 bases: TGTGCCAGCAGCCCTCGAGGGTACTCCTACAATGAGCAGTTCTTC.

The chain is built from TRBV6-5 and TRBJ2-5, with 11 bases matching TRBD2. The CDR3 length is 15 residues. After removal of 6 bases from V and 7 bases from J, the junction contained 10 bases not matched to a gene. Germline V lookup: CDR1 MNHEY, CDR2 SVGAGI. CDR3 sequence (DNA): TGTGCCAGCAGCTCGGGACTAGCGGAGTGGGGGACCCAGTACTTC. Protein sequence: CASSSGLAEWGTQYF.

The V gene is TRBV19, the J gene TRBJ2-1; maybe TRBD1 (5 bases). Trimming stripped 1 base from V and 3 bases from J, with 10 bases between. CDR3 length: 15 amino acids. Germline loops: CDR1 LNHDA, CDR2 SQIVND (reference sequence). The CDR3 spells CASSIGPGFYNEQFF. The CDR3 region has the DNA TGTGCCAGTAGTATAGGGCCAGGGTTCTACAATGAGCAGTTCTTC.

The chain combines TRBV30 with TRBJ1-2; the D is unclear. V was cut by 4 bases and J by 4 bases, with 13 bases left in between. This CDR3 is 13 amino acids long. From germline, CDR1 is GTSNPN and CDR2 SVGIG (reference sequence). This CDR3 reads CAWTAGAVYGYTF. The CDR3 coding sequence is TGTGCCTGGACCGCGGGAGCAGTCTATGGCTACACCTTC.

The V gene is TRBV5-1, the J gene TRBJ2-5; D not certain. The tail of the sequence fits TRBJ2-7 better, so the J call may be wrong. Per the germline V gene, CDR1 is SGHRS and CDR2 is YFSETQ. The CDR3 contains 14 residues. For the CDR3, the DNA is TGCGCCAGCAGCTTGATAGAGTCCTCCTACGAGCAGTACTTC. Residues: CASSLIESSYEQYF.

The gene calls are TRBV19 and TRBJ2-1; either TRBD1 or TRBD2 may supply D (5 bases each). The V end lost 5 bases, the J end lost 6 bases, and 17 bases lay between the germline ends. The CDR3 covers 15 residues. Germline CDR1 reads LNHDA; CDR2 reads SQIVND (reference sequence). The CDR3 loop is CASSGTGRGSNEQFF. In DNA, the CDR3 is TGTGCCAGTAGTGGAACGGGACGGGGCTCCAATGAGCAGTTCTTC.

The chain links TRBV19 to TRBJ1-2, with D possibly matching TRBD1 (5 bases). The CDR3 consists of 14 residues. With 9 bases removed from V and 8 bases from J, the gap between germline ends came to 22 bases. Germline CDR1 and CDR2: LNHDA and SQIVND (reference sequence). Here the CDR3 reads CASHSPGPGGGYTF. The CDR3 coding sequence is TGTGCCAGCCACTCCCCGGGGCCGGGGGGAGGCTACACCTTC.

The chain has TRBV7-2 and TRBJ2-5, with 9 bases matching TRBD2. Germline-derived CDR1 and CDR2 are SGHTA and FQGNSA. V shed 7 bases and J 10 bases; nucleotides not matched to a gene: 16. This CDR3 region has 15 residues. Here the CDR3 reads CASTRGGPRLLGQYF. The CDR3 nucleotides read TGTGCCAGCACGCGGGGGGGGCCCCGGTTGTTGGGCCAGTACTTC. Supplemented by reference TRBV7-2 and TRBJ2-5, the full variable domain reads GAGVSQSPSNKVTEKGKDVELRCDPISGHTALYWYRQSLGQGLEFLIYFQGNSAPDKSGLPSDRFSAERTGGSVSTLTIQRTQQEDSAVYLCASTRGGPRLLGQYFGPGTRLLVL.

V and J are TRBV5-1 and TRBJ2-2; D may match TRBD1 or TRBD2 (7 bases each). V lost 1 base and J lost 5, with 9 bases in between. CDR1 and CDR2 from the germline V gene are SGHRS and YFSETQ. This CDR3 contains 14 residues. DNA of the CDR3: TGCGCCAGCAGCTTGCAGGGGGGGACCGGGGAGCTGTTTTTT. Translating gives CASSLQGGTGELFF.

This chain connects TRBV5-1 to TRBJ1-1; the D gene is possibly TRBD1 (5 bases). The germline CDR1 and CDR2 sequences are SGHRS and YFSETQ. The CDR3 runs to 14 residues. V dropped 7 bases and J dropped 6 bases, with 19 bases sitting between them. For the CDR3, the DNA is TGCGCCAGCGGGGCCCGCGCCGCGGGGGCTGAAGCTTTCTTT. Translation gives CASGARAAGAEAFF.

The chain couples TRBV18 to TRBJ2-1, with 13 bases aligning to TRBD2. The CDR3 has 17 residues. V was clipped by 2 bases and J by 9 bases; unmatched bases: 10. Germline V CDR1 and CDR2: KGHSH, LQKENI. The chain's CDR3 is CASSPKLLAGGPVEQFF. The CDR3 nucleotides read TGTGCCAGCTCACCAAAACTACTAGCGGGAGGGCCGGTTGAGCAGTTCTTC.